This T cell receptor (beta chain) emerged from a study of CD8 T cells in Susac syndrome. CD8+ and CD4+ T cells circulating in blood were sequenced for TCR beta. Negative isolation was used for CD8+ and CD4+ T cells and FACS enrichment for TEMRA cells. Random hexamers were used to reverse transcribe the RNA input (about 0.5 to 1 ug). An immunoSEQ multiplex PCR amplified TCR beta CDR3 over 54 Vbeta and 13 Jbeta. TCRdb independently ran MiXCR on the immunoSEQ multiplex PCR reads; one entry per CDR3 protein. The sample contains approximately 100,000 distinct CDR3 sequences, 80% to 95% of which appear only once. Germline V gene sequence: CDR1 DFQATT, CDR2 SNEGSKA (reference sequence). Trimming pared 5 bases from V and 0 bases from J, leaving 10 bases between. This CDR3 has 13 residues.

The sequence derives from a human donor in good health. The rearrangement links TRBV20-1 to TRBJ1-2; no clear D gene. Sequenced sample: CD4+ T cells from PBMCs. The DNA of the CDR3 is TGCAGTGCTTTAGTGCGGACTAACTATGGCTACACCTTC. It translates to CSALVRTNYGYTF.